The 2 T cell receptor beta chains presented below share a single source sample, sequenced in a study of patients and donors after allogeneic stem cell transplantation. TCRdb re-derived calls from the RT-PCR reads in MiXCR, one entry per CDR3 protein. The table includes about a million distinct CDR3 sequences, under 20% detected once. Material for sequencing was blood, either unsorted or a sorted T cell fraction (not recorded which). The receptors stem from a human donor who was either an allogeneic HSCT recipient or a stem cell or donor lymphocyte infusion donor (not recorded which). It is not recorded whose cells these are; they may come from a transplant donor.

In this sample, this clonotype turned up a few times. The chain combines TRBV12-3 or TRBV12-4 with TRBJ2-3, with D uncertain. There are 14 residues in the CDR3. Deletions cut 5 bases from V and 2 bases from J, with 11 bases between. The CDR3 is CASSAGRITDTQYF. The DNA for the CDR3 is TGTGCCAGCAGTGCCGGCCGGATCACAGATACGCAGTATTTT.

This clonotype was counted between two and nine times. The rearrangement uses TRBV7-2 and TRBJ2-4; no firm D call. Trimming took off 8 bases at V and 3 bases at J, with 8 bases between the two ends. CDR1 and CDR2 (germline): SGHTA, FQGNSA. This CDR3 region has 12 residues. This CDR3 reads CASALGKNIQYF. The CDR3 DNA reads as TGTGCCAGCGCTCTGGGCAAAAACATTCAGTACTTC.